The clone carrying this TCR beta chain was picked up many times. The target antigen is unknown. The CDR3 is 14 residues long. The germline gives CDR1 SGHAT, CDR2 FQNNGV. V was pared by 11 bases and J by 0 bases, with 11 bases between. 5'-RACE, quantitative and with molecular barcodes, yielded the TCR beta libraries. TCRdb fed the 5' RACE reads into MiXCR, producing one record per CDR3 protein. Counted here are 80,000 to 100,000 distinct CDR3 sequences, about 9% occurring once; the ten biggest clones make up 5.1%. The data are from a study of CD8 T cells in ankylosing spondylitis. Study-wide results and caveats: Reports say disease-linked clones showed up significantly more in matched ankylosing spondylitis synovial fluid.

The TCR originated in a male donor with ankylosing spondylitis or in good health (not recorded which). This chain connects TRBV11-2 to TRBJ2-6; TRBD2 is a possible D gene (5 bases). The sequenced sample consisted of blood, either unsorted or a sorted T cell fraction (not recorded which). The CDR3 is CAPWAGSGANVLTF. The CDR3, as DNA: TGTGCCCCGTGGGCGGGCTCTGGGGCCAACGTCCTGACTTTC.